This T cell receptor (beta chain) was retrieved from a study of T cell responses to AZD1222 COVID-19 vaccine. Whole-study context: Both about-4-week and about-12-week second-dose recipients were combined. Findings and caveats of the study: Seropositive status at baseline applied to only 5 or 6 AZD1222 recipients. Repertoires were obtained only post-peak T cell response.

TCRdb keeps only in-frame clones here, not all; method: immunoSEQ multiplex PCR. Here the sample spans 180,000 or so clones, around 95% being singletons. Of note for this clone: As yet, its antigen is unknown.

Germline V gene sequence: CDR1 SGHRS, CDR2 YFSETQ. CDR3 length equals 14 residues. Trimming cost V 2 bases and J 10 bases; bases outside gene matches: 5. This chain connects TRBV5-1 to TRBJ1-6; 8 bases agree with TRBD1. The receptor was isolated from an adult in good health. This specimen consisted of peripheral blood, obtained on day 0 of AZD1222 vaccination. CDR3 sequence reads: CASSFQGADSPLHF. CDR3 nucleotide sequence: TGCGCCAGCAGCTTCCAGGGGGCGGACTCACCCCTCCACTTT.